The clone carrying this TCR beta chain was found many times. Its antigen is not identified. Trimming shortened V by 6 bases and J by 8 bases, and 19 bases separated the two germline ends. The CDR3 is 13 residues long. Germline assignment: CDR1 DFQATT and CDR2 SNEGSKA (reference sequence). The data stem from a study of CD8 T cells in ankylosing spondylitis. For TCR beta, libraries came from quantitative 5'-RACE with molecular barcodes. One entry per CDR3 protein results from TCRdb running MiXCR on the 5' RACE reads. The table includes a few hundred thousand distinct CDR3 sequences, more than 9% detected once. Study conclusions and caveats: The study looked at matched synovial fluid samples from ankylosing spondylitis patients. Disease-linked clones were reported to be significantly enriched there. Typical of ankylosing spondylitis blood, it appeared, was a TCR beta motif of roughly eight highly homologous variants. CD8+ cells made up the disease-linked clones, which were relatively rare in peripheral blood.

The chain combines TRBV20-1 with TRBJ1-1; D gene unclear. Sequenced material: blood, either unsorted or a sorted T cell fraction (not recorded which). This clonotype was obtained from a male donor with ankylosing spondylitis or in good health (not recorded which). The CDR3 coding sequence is TGCAGTGCCAAACCGACCCCTCATTTAGAAGCTTTCTTT. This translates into CSAKPTPHLEAFF.